The 26 T cell receptor beta chains in this list originate from one sample, sequenced in a study of control samples from healthy donors and cancer patients. Method: immunoSEQ multiplex PCR; TCRdb's copy keeps in-frame clones and lacks some. The sample consists of some 100,000 clones, approximately 90% of them appearing once. Specimen: blood. These receptors were obtained from a woman between 50 and 59 years old in good health.

This chain connects TRBV7-2 to TRBJ2-3; the D gene is possibly TRBD2 (6 bases). Trimming cost V 5 bases and J 6 bases, with 21 bases left between them. CDR3 length: 16 amino acids. Germline loops: CDR1 SGHTA, CDR2 FQGNSA. CDR3 region: CASSPDGGELRDTQYF. CDR3 nucleotide sequence: TGTGCCAGCAGCCCCGATGGCGGGGAGCTGAGGGATACGCAGTATTTT.

This chain links TRBV2 with TRBJ1-2; D is unclear. This CDR3 has 11 residues. Between the trimmed V and J ends, which lost 9 bases and 5 bases, there was a span of 10 bases. CDR1 and CDR2 from the germline V gene are SNHLY and FYNNEI. The CDR3 reads CAREDGYGYTF. CDR3 coding DNA: TGTGCCAGAGAAGACGGTTATGGCTACACCTTC.

A few counts support this clone. This chain joins TRBV9 and TRBJ2-1; 13 nucleotides line up with TRBD2. The germline V gene encodes CDR1 SGDLS and CDR2 YYNGEE. CDR3 length: 15 residues. V lost 3 bases and J lost 5; bases outside the gene matches: 2. The CDR3 loop is CASSAGTSGNNEQFF. DNA of the CDR3: TGTGCCAGCAGCGCCGGGACTAGCGGGAACAATGAGCAGTTCTTC.

V is TRBV4-1 and J is TRBJ1-3; 8 positions agree with TRBD1. J gave up 4 bases and V 1 base, and 3 bases lay outside the gene matches. This CDR3 has 15 amino acids. Germline V lookup: CDR1 MGHRA, CDR2 YSYEKL. This CDR3 is CASSQGQGYGNTIYF. The CDR3 nucleotides read TGCGCCAGCAGCCAAGGACAGGGGTACGGAAACACCATATATTTT.

This clone was counted only a few times. The chain is built from TRBV9 and TRBJ1-1; 10 bases fit TRBD1. V was clipped by 6 bases and J by 0 bases; unmatched bases: 5. Germline V gene data show CDR1 as SGDLS and CDR2 as YYNGEE. The CDR3 loop spans 15 amino acids. The CDR3 DNA is TGTGCCAGCACGGGACAGGGGAGCATGAACACTGAAGCTTTCTTT. Encoded protein: CASTGQGSMNTEAFF.

The chain links TRBV7-9 to TRBJ1-2; D is unresolved. The V and J ends lost 5 bases and 2 bases respectively, with 9 bases between them. Per the germline V gene, CDR1 is SEHNR and CDR2 is FQNEAQ (reference sequence). The CDR3 has 13 amino acids. The CDR3 sequence is CASSLQLNYGYTF. CDR3 in DNA: TGTGCCAGCAGCCTACAGCTCAACTATGGCTACACCTTC. Variable domain in full (rest from reference TRBV7-9 and TRBJ1-2): DTGVSQNPRHKITKRGQNVTFRCDPISEHNRLYWYRQTLGQGPEFLTYFQNEAQLEKSRLLSDRFSAERPKGSFSTLEIQRTEQGDSAMYLCASSLQLNYGYTFGSGTRLTVV.

The chain carries TRBV7-9 and TRBJ1-1; TRBD1 is a possible D gene (5 bases). Trimming stripped 3 bases from V and 9 bases from J, with 11 bases between. From germline, CDR1 is SEHNR and CDR2 FQNEAQ (reference sequence). CDR3 length: 12 amino acids. Here the CDR3 DNA reads TGTGCCAGCAGCTTCCAGGGCCCCAAAGCTTTCTTT. Translation: CASSFQGPKAFF.

This clone was detected only a few times. The rearrangement joins TRBV5-1 to TRBJ1-1; 10 bases map to TRBD1. J gave up 4 bases and V 7 bases, and 4 bases lay outside the gene matches. Germline CDR1 is SGHRS and CDR2 is YFSETQ. The CDR3 loop spans 13 amino acids. The DNA for the CDR3 is TGCGCCAGCCGTAGGACAGGGGGCACTGAAGCTTTCTTT. Its protein is CASRRTGGTEAFF.

This clone has just a few counts. The chain is built from TRBV7-6 and TRBJ2-1, with D possibly called TRBD1 or TRBD2 (6 bases each). Germline V CDR1 and CDR2: SGHVS, FNYEAQ. Trimming pared 3 bases from V and 4 bases from J, leaving 13 bases between. This CDR3 has 15 residues. The CDR3 reads CASSFEGGIYNEQFF. The CDR3 DNA is TGTGCCAGCAGCTTTGAAGGGGGGATTTACAATGAGCAGTTCTTC. Variable domain in full (rest from reference TRBV7-6 and TRBJ2-1): GAGVSQSPRYKVTKRGQDVALRCDPISGHVSLYWYRQALGQGPEFLTYFNYEAQQDKSGLPNDRFSAERPEGSISTLTIQRTEQRDSAMYRCASSFEGGIYNEQFFGPGTRLTVL.

This chain uses TRBV18 with TRBJ1-5, with D unresolved. Germline values: CDR1 KGHSH, CDR2 LQKENI. V was cut by 5 bases and J by 3 bases, with 14 bases left in between. The CDR3 is 15 residues long. The CDR3 here is CASSSTFGVNQPQHF. In DNA form, the CDR3 reads TGTGCCAGCTCATCAACTTTTGGAGTCAATCAGCCCCAGCATTTT. The full variable domain, completed using reference TRBV18 and TRBJ1-5, is NAGVMQNPRHLVRRRGQEARLRCSPMKGHSHVYWYRQLPEEGLKFMVYLQKENIIDESGMPKERFSAEFPKEGPSILRIQQVVRGDSAAYFCASSSTFGVNQPQHFGDGTRLSIL.

The chain employs TRBV5-4 and TRBJ2-7, with TRBD2 matching 8 bases. The CDR3 contains 18 residues. Germline V CDR1 and CDR2: SGHNT, YYREEE (reference sequence). Germline trimming cut 3 bases from V and 0 bases from J; bases unmatched to any gene: 14. This chain's CDR3 is CASSSPAPSGGSSYEQYF. The CDR3 DNA reads TGTGCCAGCAGCTCGCCCGCCCCAAGCGGGGGTAGCTCCTACGAGCAGTACTTC.

V is TRBV18 and J is TRBJ2-1; weak D call: TRBD2 (5 bases). V was shortened by 2 bases and J by 0 bases, with 8 bases between the two germline ends. Germline CDR1 reads KGHSH; CDR2 reads LQKENI. CDR3 length: 15 amino acids. CDR3 sequence (DNA): TGTGCCAGCTCACCAACTAGAGGCTCCTACAATGAGCAGTTCTTC. It encodes CASSPTRGSYNEQFF.

This chain uses TRBV2 with TRBJ2-7; 7 nucleotides line up with TRBD2. V lost 6 bases and J lost 2; bases outside the gene matches: 7. Germline CDR1 reads SNHLY; CDR2 reads FYNNEI. The CDR3 totals 14 residues. The CDR3 loop is CASSSGGTPYEQYV. DNA for the CDR3: TGTGCCAGCAGCTCGGGGGGAACCCCCTACGAGCAGTACGTC.

This chain uses TRBV7-2 with TRBJ2-3; TRBD2 aligns across 10 bases. Germline V gene data show CDR1 as SGHTA and CDR2 as FQGNSA. V was pared by 2 bases and J by 3 bases, with 5 bases of the junction left unmatched. The CDR3 runs to 16 residues. The CDR3 DNA is TGTGCCAGCAGCTTAAGGGCGACTAGCGGGACAGATACGCAGTATTTT. Amino acid sequence: CASSLRATSGTDTQYF.

This CDR3 is CASSNTKGLGETQYF. In DNA, the CDR3 is TGCGCCAGCAGCAATACTAAGGGACTAGGAGAGACCCAGTACTTC. The chain has TRBV4-1 and TRBJ2-5, with TRBD2 matching over 8 bases. The germline CDR1 and CDR2 sequences are MGHRA and YSYEKL. The CDR3 consists of 15 residues. V shed 5 bases and J 4 bases; nucleotides not matched to a gene: 9.

The CDR3 DNA follows: TGTGCCACCTCACCTCGAGGGGGCATGGCGAACACTGAAGCTTTCTTT. It specifies CATSPRGGMANTEAFF. The chain uses TRBV5-4 and TRBJ1-1; 7 positions match TRBD1. Germline V lookup: CDR1 SGHNT, CDR2 YYREEE (reference sequence). This CDR3 has 16 residues. J lost 1 base, V lost 9 bases, and 15 bases had no gene match.

The CDR3 DNA reads as TGTGCCAGCAGCTTAGCCCCCGGGGCCTCTCGGACCGGGGAGCTGTTTTTT. It codes for CASSLAPGASRTGELFF. The genes are TRBV7-9 and TRBJ2-2, with D tentatively TRBD1 or TRBD2 (5 bases each). This CDR3 is 17 amino acids long. V was trimmed by 0 bases and J by 5 bases, leaving 16 bases between them. Germline V gene lookup returns CDR1 SEHNR and CDR2 FQNEAQ (reference sequence).

This chain links TRBV7-2 with TRBJ1-6; D is perhaps TRBD1 (5 bases). The CDR3 consists of 14 residues. Trimming removed 3 bases at V and 10 bases at J, with 13 bases between. Looked up from germline, CDR1 is SGHTA and CDR2 is FQGNSA. The CDR3 is CASSFMGGRSPLHF. In DNA form, the CDR3 reads TGTGCCAGCAGCTTTATGGGGGGGAGGTCACCCCTCCACTTT.

The rearrangement joins TRBV10-3 to TRBJ1-4, with a tentative D call TRBD1 (5 bases). The V gene lost 11 bases and the J gene lost 2 bases, with 21 bases spanning the gap. The CDR3 loop spans 16 amino acids. Germline-derived CDR1 and CDR2 are ENHRY and SYGVKD. The chain's CDR3 is CASKDGGRATNEKLFF. DNA for the CDR3: TGTGCCTCAAAAGACGGGGGACGGGCGACTAATGAAAAACTGTTTTTT.

The chain joins TRBV7-2 to TRBJ1-1; D call uncertain. The germline gives CDR1 SGHTA, CDR2 FQGNSA. V was trimmed by 1 base and J by 4 bases, leaving 10 bases between them. The CDR3 has 14 residues. This CDR3 is CASSLVPTSTEAFF. The CDR3 DNA reads TGTGCCAGCAGCTTAGTCCCGACTAGCACTGAAGCTTTCTTT. Based on the CDR3 plus reference TRBV7-2 and TRBJ1-1, the full variable domain is GAGVSQSPSNKVTEKGKDVELRCDPISGHTALYWYRQSLGQGLEFLIYFQGNSAPDKSGLPSDRFSAERTGGSVSTLTIQRTQQEDSAVYLCASSLVPTSTEAFFGQGTRLTVV.

For the CDR3, the DNA is TGTGCCAGCAGCTTAGGGGGTTCAGGTGTGGGAAGGAGGGAGACCCAGTACTTC. It encodes CASSLGGSGVGRRETQYF. This chain connects TRBV7-2 to TRBJ2-5, with D maybe TRBD2 (5 bases). Trimming removed 1 base at V and 5 bases at J, with 23 bases between. CDR3 length: 18 residues. Germline loops: CDR1 SGHTA, CDR2 FQGNSA.

This sequence joins TRBV7-3 and TRBJ1-2; possible D gene TRBD1, 6 bases. The V and J ends lost 0 bases and 8 bases respectively, with 16 bases between them. Per the germline V gene, CDR1 is SGHTA and CDR2 is FQGTGA. The CDR3 contains 15 residues. The CDR3 spells CASSLTGGREGGYTF. CDR3 coding DNA: TGTGCCAGCAGCTTAACCGGGGGCAGGGAGGGCGGCTACACCTTC.

The V call is TRBV5-4, the J call TRBJ1-2, with D tentatively TRBD1 (6 bases). The CDR3 spans 15 residues. CDR1 is SGHNT, CDR2 YYREEE, per germline (reference sequence). V lost 4 bases to trimming and J lost 4 bases, with 17 bases between them. CDR3 amino acids: CASSMSQGSGYGYTF. CDR3 bases: TGTGCCAGCAGCATGTCGCAGGGGTCCGGCTATGGCTACACCTTC.

The V call is TRBV1, the J call TRBJ2-3; TRBD1, the D gene given by the table, was not confirmed from the DNA. TRBV1 is labeled a pseudogene. This CDR3 has 17 residues. In nucleotides, the CDR3 is TGCACCAGCAGCCAAGATGAGAGGACAGGGGGCACAGATACGCAGTATTTT. Its translation: CTSSQDERTGGTDTQYF.

There are a few counts of this clone. The rearrangement uses TRBV27 and TRBJ1-6; the D is unclear. Germline CDR1 reads MNHEY; CDR2 reads SMNVEV (reference sequence). The CDR3 sequence is 17 residues long. V gave up 4 bases and J gave up 0 bases, with 13 bases separating them. The CDR3 DNA sequence: TGTGCCAGCAGTTCCCAACCGTTGAGCTCCTATAATTCACCCCTCCACTTT. It yields the protein CASSSQPLSSYNSPLHF.

The V gene is TRBV30, the J gene TRBJ2-5; D unclear. Trimming took off 2 bases at V and 2 bases at J, with 15 bases between the two ends. CDR3 length: 15 amino acids. Germline loops: CDR1 GTSNPN, CDR2 SVGIG (reference sequence). This CDR3 reads CAWSTPLKGQETQYF. CDR3 bases: TGTGCCTGGAGTACCCCCCTAAAAGGGCAAGAGACCCAGTACTTC.